One sample yielded the 25 T cell receptor beta chains listed below, sequenced in a study of T cell repertoires in cytomegalovirus infection. For these receptors, no antigen is known. TCRdb re-analysed the reads in MiXCR, keeping a single row per CDR3 protein. Of about 830,000 distinct CDR3 sequences listed, around a third are singletons. The sequenced sample was cultured CD8+ T cells from PBMCs, obtained from culture after CMV antigen stimulation. Receptor source: a human donor in good health (CMV status not recorded). Some clones in this sample may be carry-over from other donors' samples.

The chain has TRBV20-1 and TRBJ2-7; D is uncertain. Trimming took 2 bases from V and 4 from J, leaving 6 bases between them. CDR1 is DFQATT and CDR2 is SNEGSKA in the germline V gene (reference sequence). This CDR3 comprises 11 residues. The CDR3 reads CSARTEYEQYV. In DNA, the CDR3 is TGCAGTGCTAGAACGGAATACGAGCAGTACGTC.

This sequence joins TRBV11-2 and TRBJ1-2; D remains ambiguous. The CDR3 totals 15 residues. V was pared by 1 base and J by 0 bases, with 9 bases between. From germline, CDR1 is SGHAT and CDR2 FQNNGV. The chain's CDR3 is CASSLGLSTNYGYTF. The CDR3 bases are TGTGCCAGCAGCTTAGGCCTCTCAACTAACTATGGCTACACCTTC.

The rearrangement links TRBV15 to TRBJ2-2, with D tentatively TRBD1 (5 bases). CDR1 and CDR2 from the germline V gene are LNHNV and YYDKDF (reference sequence). V was clipped by 3 bases and J by 0 bases, with 8 bases between them. CDR3 length: 15 amino acids. CDR3 loop: CATSRTDANTGELFF. CDR3 nucleotide sequence: TGTGCCACCAGCAGGACAGATGCGAACACCGGGGAGCTGTTTTTT.

This sequence joins TRBV23-1 and TRBJ2-2, with a possible D match to TRBD2 (5 bases). TRBV23-1 is assigned to the ORF class and has an uncertain function. V lost 10 bases, J lost 5 bases, and 17 bases lay in between. The CDR3 has 14 amino acids. Written as DNA, the CDR3 is TGCGCCACAGTCAGGCCTAGCTGGACCGGGGAGCTGTTTTTT. Amino acid sequence: CATVRPSWTGELFF.

The V call is TRBV11-2, the J call TRBJ1-5; no clear D. Germline CDR1 reads SGHAT; CDR2 reads FQNNGV. The CDR3 is made up of 15 amino acids. Trimming stripped 5 bases from V and 0 bases from J, with 11 bases between. This CDR3 is CASSPNAASNQPQHF. CDR3 DNA sequence: TGTGCCAGCAGCCCCAATGCCGCTAGCAATCAGCCCCAGCATTTT. Drawing the rest from reference TRBV11-2 and TRBJ1-5, the complete variable domain is EAGVAQSPRYKIIEKRQSVAFWCNPISGHATLYWYQQILGQGPKLLIQFQNNGVVDDSQLPKDRFSAERLKGVDSTLKIQPAKLEDSAVYLCASSPNAASNQPQHFGDGTRLSIL.

The J gene is TRBJ2-1, the V gene TRBV5-1; possibly TRBD1 for D (6 bases). The V gene lost 3 bases and the J gene lost 0 bases, with 13 bases spanning the gap. The germline gives CDR1 SGHRS, CDR2 YFSETQ. CDR3 size: 16 residues. CDR3 DNA sequence: TGCGCCAGCAGCTCGTCTGACAGGAACTCCTACAATGAGCAGTTCTTC. Translated, it gives CASSSSDRNSYNEQFF.

J is TRBJ2-1 and V is TRBV6-5, with TRBD2 identical over 8 bases. The V gene end was trimmed by 0 bases and the J gene end by 4 bases; junction bases not matched to a gene: 8. The CDR3 sequence is 17 residues long. CDR1 is MNHEY, CDR2 SVGAGI, per germline. CDR3 loop: CASSYSRGGGPYNEQFF. CDR3 in DNA: TGTGCCAGCAGTTACTCGAGGGGCGGGGGGCCTTACAATGAGCAGTTCTTC.

This clonotype was picked up a small number of times. The rearrangement links TRBV6-1 to TRBJ2-5, with D unresolved. Germline assignment: CDR1 MNHNS and CDR2 SASEGT. The CDR3 sequence is 15 residues long. V lost 5 bases, J lost 2 bases, and 15 bases lay in between. The CDR3 bases are TGTGCCAGCAGTCTCCAGCCACGAACTCAAGAGACCCAGTACTTC. It translates to CASSLQPRTQETQYF.

The chain couples TRBV12-3 or TRBV12-4 to TRBJ2-3, with D perhaps matching TRBD2 (6 bases). CDR3 size: 15 residues. Trimming left V 6 bases short and J 0 bases short, with 13 bases between. For the CDR3, the DNA is TGTGCCAGCAGAGGCCGGGACTCCAGCACAGATACGCAGTATTTT. This encodes CASRGRDSSTDTQYF.

This clonotype has a handful of counts. The chain is built from TRBV6-5 and TRBJ2-7, with TRBD1 matching 8 bases. Per the germline V gene, CDR1 is MNHEY and CDR2 is SVGAGI. The J segment lost 2 bases and the V segment lost 8 bases, leaving 5 bases of the junction unmatched. The CDR3 is 13 amino acids. The DNA for the CDR3 is TGTGCCAGCGGCGAGACAGGGGCCTACGAGCAGTACTTC. Protein product: CASGETGAYEQYF.

This clonotype has a handful of counts. The chain combines TRBV25-1 with TRBJ1-6; D gene uncertain. Trimming cost V 4 bases and J 9 bases, with 13 bases left between them. The CDR3 runs to 14 residues. Germline-derived CDR1 and CDR2 are MGHDK and SYGVNS. The CDR3: CASSVGGVASPLHF. The CDR3 bases are TGTGCCAGCAGTGTTGGCGGGGTCGCTTCACCCCTCCACTTT.

J is TRBJ1-1 and V is TRBV4-2, with unresolved D. The CDR3 is 13 residues long. V was trimmed by 0 bases and J by 7 bases, leaving 9 bases between them. Germline values: CDR1 LGHNA, CDR2 YNFKEQ. The DNA of the CDR3 is TGTGCCAGCAGCCAAGAGACCTTTTTTGAAGCTTTCTTT. It is translated as CASSQETFFEAFF.

This clonotype has only a few counts. In DNA form, the CDR3 reads TGTGCCAGCAGCTCCAGGGGCTCCTGGTCCTACGAGCAGTACGTC. It is translated as CASSSRGSWSYEQYV. The rearrangement links TRBV28 to TRBJ2-7, with D possibly being TRBD1 (6 bases). The CDR3 sequence is 15 residues long. Germline CDR1 reads MDHEN; CDR2 reads SYDVKM. V was shortened by 6 bases and J by 1 base, with 16 bases between the two germline ends.

This rearrangement joins TRBV6-6 to TRBJ2-7, with 10 bases matching TRBD1. This CDR3 is built from 16 residues. Germline V gene sequence: CDR1 MNHNY, CDR2 SVGAGI (reference sequence). V dropped 0 bases and J dropped 4; count of bases not matched to a gene: 6. The CDR3 is CASSYSKGQGRYEQYV. CDR3 nucleotide sequence: TGTGCCAGCAGTTACTCGAAGGGACAGGGGAGGTACGAGCAGTACGTC.

The chain employs TRBV9 and TRBJ2-7, with 9 bases fitting TRBD1. The CDR3 is 14 residues long. Germline CDR1 and CDR2: SGDLS and YYNGEE. The V segment lost 2 bases and the J segment 2 bases; nucleotides outside the gene matches: 2. The CDR3 reads CASSVDRGAYEQYF. The CDR3 DNA reads as TGTGCCAGCAGCGTGGACAGGGGAGCCTACGAGCAGTACTTC. Full variable domain (outside the CDR3, taken from reference TRBV9 and TRBJ2-7): DSGVTQTPKHLITATGQRVTLRCSPRSGDLSVYWYQQSLDQGLQFLIQYYNGEERAKGNILERFSAQQFPDLHSELNLSSLELGDSALYFCASSVDRGAYEQYFGPGTRLTVT.

This clonotype was detected many times. V gene TRBV7-6 combines with J gene TRBJ2-1; the D gene is possibly TRBD2 (6 bases). The CDR3 extends over 17 amino acids. The V end lost 3 bases, the J end lost 0 bases, and 15 bases lay between the germline ends. Germline assignment: CDR1 SGHVS and CDR2 FNYEAQ. The CDR3 bases are TGTGCCAGCAGCTTCACATTAGCGGAAAGCTCCTACAATGAGCAGTTCTTC. As protein: CASSFTLAESSYNEQFF.

As to this clonotype: Relative to the germline gene, one junction end is altered; a read error may explain this. The chain employs TRBV7-9 and TRBJ2-3; D unresolved. The length of the CDR3 is 12 residues. Germline CDR1 reads SEHNR; CDR2 reads FQNEAQ (reference sequence). The CDR3 spells CLVGFWADTQYF. CDR3 nucleotide sequence: TGCTTGGTCGGGTTTTGGGCAGATACGCAGTATTTT. The variable domain in full, with the rest retrieved from reference TRBV7-9 and TRBJ2-3, is DTGVSQNPRHKITKRGQNVTFRCDPISEHNRLYWYRQTLGQGPEFLTYFQNEAQLEKSRLLSDRFSAERPKGSFSTLEIQRTEQGDSAMYLCLVGFWADTQYFGPGTRLTVL.

This clonotype came up a few times. The chain links TRBV7-9 to TRBJ2-7; 7 nucleotides line up with TRBD1. Looked up from germline, CDR1 is SEHNR and CDR2 is FQNEAQ (reference sequence). Trimming took 3 bases from V and 0 from J; bases not matched to a gene: 5. This CDR3 comprises 15 residues. The CDR3 bases are TGTGCCAGCAGCTTCTCTCCAGGGGGCTCCTACGAGCAGTACTTC. Translation: CASSFSPGGSYEQYF.

V and J are TRBV27 and TRBJ1-5; weak D call: TRBD1 (5 bases). This CDR3 is 15 amino acids long. Germline CDR1 and CDR2: MNHEY and SMNVEV (reference sequence). Trimming left V 2 bases short and J 7 bases short, with 15 bases between. This chain's CDR3 is CASSLREGVRQPQHF. The CDR3 region has the DNA TGTGCCAGCAGTTTAAGAGAAGGGGTACGCCAGCCCCAGCATTTT.

This clonotype showed up just a few times. V and J are TRBV7-6 and TRBJ2-7; the D is unclear. The V gene's germline CDR1 is SGHVS and CDR2 FNYEAQ. The CDR3 extends over 15 amino acids. Trimming removed 3 bases at V and 1 base at J, with 13 bases between. The CDR3 loop is CASSLSAAPSYEQYF. The CDR3 nucleotides read TGTGCCAGCAGCTTGTCCGCCGCCCCTTCCTACGAGCAGTACTTC.

The J gene is TRBJ1-5, the V gene TRBV6-1; unclear D gene. Germline V lookup: CDR1 MNHNS, CDR2 SASEGT. V shed 6 bases and J shed 11 bases, with 11 bases lying between them. The CDR3 totals 11 residues. CDR3 amino acids: CASRSGQAQHF. In DNA, the CDR3 is TGTGCCAGCAGGAGCGGGCAGGCCCAGCATTTT.

The chain uses TRBV7-6 and TRBJ2-7; no clear D. This CDR3 comprises 13 residues. Trimming stripped 1 base from V and 9 bases from J, with 13 bases between. Germline V lookup: CDR1 SGHVS, CDR2 FNYEAQ. CDR3 residues: CASSLGAQPRQYF. For the CDR3, the DNA is TGTGCCAGCAGCTTAGGGGCCCAACCACGGCAGTACTTC.

J is TRBJ2-2 and V is TRBV29-1; tentative D call: TRBD2 (5 bases). Trimming pared 6 bases from V and 5 bases from J, leaving 13 bases between. Germline lookup yields CDR1 SQVTM and CDR2 ANQGSEA. The CDR3 contains 13 residues. As DNA, the CDR3 is TGCAGCGTCCGGGGTTGGGAAACCGGGGAGCTGTTTTTT. It codes for CSVRGWETGELFF.

This chain links TRBV2 with TRBJ1-2, with no clear D. There are 12 residues in the CDR3. With 9 bases removed from V and 3 bases from J, the gap between germline ends came to 11 bases. CDR1 and CDR2 (germline): SNHLY, FYNNEI. The CDR3 DNA reads as TGTGCCAGAGACGGAGGAGACTATGGCTACACCTTC. Its protein product is CARDGGDYGYTF. The variable domain in full, completed from reference TRBV2 and TRBJ1-2, reads EPEVTQTPSHQVTQMGQEVILRCVPISNHLYFYWYRQILGQKVEFLVSFYNNEISEKSEIFDDQFSVERPDGSNFTLKIRSTKLEDSAMYFCARDGGDYGYTFGSGTRLTVV.

On this clonotype itself: A clone one base away is much larger, so this may be a read error. CDR3 coding DNA: TGTGCCAGCAGGGAATATAGCGGGGGGACATGGGCAGATACGCAGTATTTT. Its translation: CASREYSGGTWADTQYF. The chain links TRBV7-2 to TRBJ2-3; 10 bases align to TRBD2. V lost 6 bases and J lost 4; bases outside the gene matches: 13. Germline assignment: CDR1 SGHTA and CDR2 FQGNSA. The CDR3 totals 17 residues. Using reference TRBV7-2 and TRBJ2-3 for the parts outside the CDR3, the full variable domain is GAGVSQSPSNKVTEKGKDVELRCDPISGHTALYWYRQSLGQGLEFLIYFQGNSAPDKSGLPSDRFSAERTGGSVSTLTIQRTQQEDSAVYLCASREYSGGTWADTQYFGPGTRLTVL.